Each of the 2 T cell receptor beta chains below was sequenced from the same sample in a study of blood T cells in healthy people across ages. Alongside a J-beta primer mix, a sample-barcoded 5' primer served in a second PCR lasting about 6 to 12 cycles. MiXCR, applied by TCRdb to the 5' RACE reads, yields one record per CDR3 protein. The table lists 650,000 to 800,000 distinct CDR3 sequences, 44% of them singletons. Input material: blood. The receptors derive from a man aged 60 to 75 in good health.

The chain recombines TRBV10-2 with TRBJ2-5; TRBD1 matches 7 bases. Looked up from germline, CDR1 is WSHSY and CDR2 is SAAADI. The length of the CDR3 is 14 residues. Germline trimming cut 6 bases from V and 5 bases from J; bases unmatched to any gene: 9. The CDR3 DNA sequence: TGCGCCAGCAGGGGGCTTCAGGGGGTCGAGACCCAGTACTTC. It specifies CASRGLQGVETQYF.

The V and J genes are TRBV7-2 and TRBJ1-1; possible D gene TRBD1, 6 bases. Germline loops: CDR1 SGHTA, CDR2 FQGNSA. The CDR3 covers 13 residues. The V gene lost 5 bases and the J gene lost 5 bases, with 12 bases spanning the gap. The CDR3 region has the DNA TGTGCCAGCAGCCCCGGGACACAGACTGAAGCTTTCTTT. This sequence encodes CASSPGTQTEAFF.